A selection of T cell receptor beta chains follows, all from one sample in a study of T-cell memory formation after mild COVID-19. TCRdb re-derived calls from the 5' RACE reads in MiXCR, one entry per CDR3 protein. Of about 290,000 distinct CDR3 sequences listed, 15% to 20% are singletons. Sample: PBMCs or a T cell subset sorted from them (not recorded which). All receptors derive from a man younger than 35 who had mild COVID-19 (a few samples of this study predate the infection). Cell type and time point are not known. Both conserved end residues are part of each CDR3. Fields, in order: V gene, clone size, D gene, J gene, CDR3 protein, CDR3 DNA. The D gene is left open where the match is weak. Size is stated for part of the rows, as once, few or many counts, or as a class when the clone is expanded.

>TRBV19|few|TRBD1|TRBJ1-2
CAQDRNFYGYTF
TGTGCCCAGGACAGGAACTTCTATGGCTACACCTTC
>TRBV20-1|many|TRBD2|TRBJ2-1
CSAPLAGGLLGEQFF
TGCAGTGCTCCCTTAGCGGGGGGTCTCCTGGGTGAGCAGTTCTTC
>TRBV18|many|-|TRBJ2-7
CASSPGMGISYEQYF
TGTGCCAGCTCACCAGGGATGGGAATCTCCTACGAGCAGTACTTC
>TRBV11-2|-|-|TRBJ2-6
CASSLGGPGVWGANVLTF
TGTGCCAGCAGCTTAGGGGGCCCCGGGGTGTGGGGGGCCAACGTCCTGACTTTC
>TRBV30|many|-|TRBJ2-7
CACTTSYEQYF
TGTGCCTGTACCACTTCCTACGAGCAGTACTTC
>TRBV5-5|-|TRBD1|TRBJ2-2
CASSTGDRDNTGELFF
TGTGCCAGCAGCACGGGGGACAGGGACAACACCGGGGAGCTGTTTTTT
>TRBV4-3|-|-|TRBJ2-3
CASSQGVGDTQYF
TGCGCCAGCAGCCAAGGGGTGGGAGATACGCAGTATTTT
>TRBV12-3/TRBV12-4|-|-|TRBJ2-7
CASSLRPDYEQYF
TGTGCCAGCAGTTTAAGGCCAGACTACGAGCAGTACTTC
>TRBV12-3/TRBV12-4|-|-|TRBJ2-4
CASSSEKTGKADIQYF
TGTGCCAGCAGTTCCGAGAAGACAGGAAAAGCGGACATTCAGTACTTC
>TRBV29-1|-|-|TRBJ2-7
CSVEGDGYYEQYF
TGCAGCGTTGAAGGGGACGGGTACTACGAGCAGTACTTC
>TRBV6-5|many|-|TRBJ2-2
CASSYEGGADTGELFF
TGTGCCAGCAGTTACGAGGGGGGGGCCGACACCGGGGAGCTGTTTTTT
>TRBV28|few|TRBD1|TRBJ1-4
CASSSIRQGNEKLFF
TGTGCCAGCAGTTCAATACGACAGGGAAATGAAAAACTGTTTTTT
>TRBV4-3|many|TRBD1|TRBJ2-2
CASSHDRGQGPHTGELFF
TGCGCCAGCAGCCATGACAGGGGACAGGGTCCTCACACCGGGGAGCTGTTTTTT
>TRBV5-8|many|TRBD1|TRBJ2-1
CASSSGTGHNEQFF
TGTGCCAGCAGCTCCGGGACAGGGCACAATGAGCAGTTCTTC
>TRBV7-9|few|-|TRBJ1-2
CASSPLNYGYTF
TGTGCCAGCAGCCCCCTGAACTATGGCTACACCTTC
>TRBV5-6|few|-|TRBJ2-2
CASRSRQGSTGELFF
TGTGCCAGCAGGTCCCGGCAGGGAAGCACCGGGGAGCTGTTTTTT
>TRBV4-2|-|-|TRBJ2-3
CASSQNPGLDTDTQYF
TGTGCCAGCAGCCAAAACCCGGGACTGGACACAGATACGCAGTATTTT
>TRBV9|-|-|TRBJ1-5
CASTPEESNQPQHF
TGTGCCAGCACCCCCGAGGAGAGTAATCAGCCCCAGCATTTT
>TRBV5-1|-|-|TRBJ2-7
CASSLGQGFHEQYF
TGCGCCAGCAGCTTGGGGCAGGGGTTCCACGAGCAGTACTTC
>TRBV4-3|-|TRBD2|TRBJ2-3
CASSQEAEGGHDTQYF
TGCGCCAGCAGCCAAGAAGCAGAGGGAGGGCACGATACGCAGTATTTT
>TRBV6-5|-|-|TRBJ2-1
CASRDAGSSYNEQFF
TGTGCCAGCAGAGACGCGGGGAGCTCCTACAATGAGCAGTTCTTC
>TRBV7-2|-|-|TRBJ1-1
CASSVSGVNTEAFF
TGTGCCAGCAGCGTTTCGGGGGTTAACACTGAAGCTTTCTTT
>TRBV7-6|few|-|TRBJ2-1
CASSFRRRDNEQFF
TGTGCCAGCAGCTTCCGCCGACGGGACAATGAGCAGTTCTTC
>TRBV10-3|many|TRBD2|TRBJ2-1
CAISGVNGGRREQFF
TGTGCCATCAGTGGGGTGAACGGGGGGAGGCGGGAGCAGTTCTTC
>TRBV4-1|few|-|TRBJ2-2
CASSQETRRTGELFF
TGCGCCAGCAGCCAAGAAACTCGTAGAACCGGGGAGCTGTTTTTT
>TRBV5-1|-|-|TRBJ2-3
CASTRDGSTDTQYF
TGCGCCAGCACCAGGGACGGAAGCACAGATACGCAGTATTTT
>TRBV5-6|few|-|TRBJ2-3
CASSLPRYRASTDTQYF
TGTGCCAGCAGCTTACCGCGCTATCGGGCGTCCACAGATACGCAGTATTTT
>TRBV29-1|-|-|TRBJ1-2
CSVEDLQVGYTF
TGCAGCGTTGAAGACTTACAGGTCGGCTACACCTTC
>TRBV29-1|few|-|TRBJ2-3
CSVASRGPTDTQYF
TGCAGCGTGGCCTCGAGGGGTCCGACAGATACGCAGTATTTT
>TRBV9|-|-|TRBJ1-2
CASSGTYDRINYGYTF
TGTGCCAGCAGCGGTACCTATGATCGAATCAACTATGGCTACACCTTC
>TRBV12-3/TRBV12-4|many|TRBD2|TRBJ2-3
CASSLTSGGTPDTQYF
TGTGCCAGCAGCCTGACTAGCGGGGGGACCCCAGATACGCAGTATTTT
>TRBV6-6|-|-|TRBJ2-7
CASSLYKDEQYF
TGTGCCAGCAGCCTATACAAGGACGAGCAGTACTTC
>TRBV2|few|-|TRBJ2-1
CASSDQGRGNEQFF
TGTGCCAGCAGTGACCAGGGCAGGGGCAATGAGCAGTTCTTC
>TRBV12-3/TRBV12-4|few|-|TRBJ2-3
CASSLTTRSAYF
TGTGCCAGCAGCCTTACGACTAGGAGCGCGTATTTT
>TRBV15|-|-|TRBJ1-6
CATSRTLNNSPLHF
TGTGCCACCAGCAGAACACTGAATAATTCACCCCTCCACTTT
>TRBV4-1|-|-|TRBJ1-1
CASGTGSWAFF
TGCGCCAGCGGAACGGGTTCTTGGGCTTTCTTT
>TRBV4-2|few|-|TRBJ2-3
CASSQDFGGPRTDTQYF
TGTGCCAGCAGCCAAGATTTTGGGGGGCCGAGAACAGATACGCAGTATTTT
>TRBV4-1|many|TRBD1|TRBJ2-3
CASSDRDTDTQYF
TGCGCCAGCAGCGACAGGGACACAGATACGCAGTATTTT
>TRBV6-5|few|TRBD2|TRBJ2-2
CASSYGGENEELFF
TGTGCCAGCAGTTACGGGGGGGAGAACGAGGAGCTGTTTTTT
>TRBV9|few|-|TRBJ2-1
CASSVTWGPYNEQFF
TGTGCCAGCAGCGTAACGTGGGGACCCTACAATGAGCAGTTCTTC
>TRBV21-1|few|-|TRBJ2-5
CASSSRSGLETQYF
TGTGCCAGCAGCAGTAGGAGCGGGCTGGAGACCCAGTACTTC
>TRBV9|-|-|TRBJ2-5
CASSVAPGEVTQYF
TGTGCCAGCAGCGTAGCTCCGGGGGAAGTGACCCAGTACTTC